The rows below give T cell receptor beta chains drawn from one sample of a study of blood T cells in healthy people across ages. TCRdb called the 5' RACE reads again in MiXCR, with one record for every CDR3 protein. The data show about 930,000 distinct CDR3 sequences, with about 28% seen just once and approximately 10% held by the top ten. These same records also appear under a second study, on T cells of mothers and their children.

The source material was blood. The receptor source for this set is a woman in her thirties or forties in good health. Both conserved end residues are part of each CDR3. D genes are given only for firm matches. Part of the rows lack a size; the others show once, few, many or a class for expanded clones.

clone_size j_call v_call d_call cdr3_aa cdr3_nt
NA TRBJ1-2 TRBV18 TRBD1 CASSPREDRAYYGYTF TGTGCCAGCTCACCACGCGAGGACAGGGCCTACTATGGCTACACCTTC
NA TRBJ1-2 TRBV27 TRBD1 CASSPPDRVRGYTF TGTGCCAGCAGTCCCCCTGACAGGGTGAGAGGCTACACCTTC
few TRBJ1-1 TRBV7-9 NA CASSLNPAGTNTEAFF TGTGCCAGCAGCTTAAACCCCGCAGGGACGAACACTGAAGCTTTCTTT
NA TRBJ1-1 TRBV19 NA CASSLSGPEAFF TGTGCCAGTAGTTTGTCGGGGCCTGAAGCTTTCTTT
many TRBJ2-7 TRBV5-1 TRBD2 CASSPTGRGILSEQYF TGCGCCAGCAGCCCGACCGGGCGGGGGATTCTCTCCGAGCAGTACTTC
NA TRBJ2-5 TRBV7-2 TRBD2 CASRSQRGYQETQYF TGTGCCAGCAGGTCACAGCGGGGGTACCAAGAGACCCAGTACTTC
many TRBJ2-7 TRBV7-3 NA CASSLKAGDMRRYF TGTGCCAGCAGCTTAAAGGCAGGGGATATGCGGCGGTACTTC
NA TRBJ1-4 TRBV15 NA CATSREGEKLFF TGTGCCACCAGCAGAGAGGGTGAAAAACTGTTTTTT
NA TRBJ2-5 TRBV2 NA CASGRRAGARETQYF TGTGCCAGCGGGAGGAGGGCGGGGGCTCGGGAGACCCAGTACTTC
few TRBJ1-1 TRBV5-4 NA CASTSAQDATEAFF TGTGCCAGCACCAGTGCACAGGACGCCACTGAAGCTTTCTTT
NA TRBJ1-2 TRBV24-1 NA CATSDPGNGYTF TGTGCCACCAGTGATCCAGGGAATGGCTACACCTTC
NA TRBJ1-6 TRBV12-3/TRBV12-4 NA CASSFGFPTNSPLHF TGTGCCAGCAGTTTTGGGTTCCCCACAAATTCACCCCTCCACTTT
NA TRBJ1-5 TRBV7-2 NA CASSSGQSYQPQHF TGTGCCAGCAGCTCCGGACAGAGCTATCAGCCCCAGCATTTT
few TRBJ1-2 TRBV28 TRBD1 CASSSTRDRGRDGYTF TGTGCCAGCAGTTCGACCCGGGACAGGGGGCGGGATGGCTACACCTTC
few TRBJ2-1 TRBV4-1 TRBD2 CASSQGTSGETYNEQFF TGCGCCAGCAGCCAAGGGACTAGCGGGGAAACTTACAATGAGCAGTTCTTC
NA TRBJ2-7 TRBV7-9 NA CASSRVHYEQYF TGTGCCAGCAGTCGAGTCCACTACGAGCAGTACTTC
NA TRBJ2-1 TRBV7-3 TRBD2 CASSAVAGGQGEQFF TGTGCCAGCAGCGCCGTGGCGGGGGGGCAGGGTGAGCAGTTCTTC
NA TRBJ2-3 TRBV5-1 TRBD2 CAPPHKRGDTDTQYF TGCGCCCCACCCCACAAGCGGGGGGACACAGATACGCAGTATTTT
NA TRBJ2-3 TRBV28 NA CASSLGPTLEYF TGTGCCAGCAGTCTGGGACCGACTTTGGAGTATTTT
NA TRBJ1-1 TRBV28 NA CASNLRGWGNTEAFF TGTGCCAGCAATTTGAGGGGGTGGGGGAACACTGAAGCTTTCTTT
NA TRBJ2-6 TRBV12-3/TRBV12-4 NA CASTQGRYSGANVLTF TGTGCCAGCACTCAGGGGCGGTACTCTGGGGCCAACGTCCTGACTTTC
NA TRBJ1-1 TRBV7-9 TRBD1 CASSRKGGKANTEAFF TGTGCCAGCAGCCGAAAAGGGGGCAAGGCGAACACTGAAGCTTTCTTT
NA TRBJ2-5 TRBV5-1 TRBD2 CASSASTSRETQYF TGCGCCAGCAGCGCCTCGACTAGCCGCGAGACCCAGTACTTC
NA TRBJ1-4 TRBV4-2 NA CASSQPNTGEKLFF TGTGCCAGCAGCCAACCCAACACCGGAGAAAAACTGTTTTTT
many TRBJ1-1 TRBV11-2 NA CASSRQALGTEAFF TGTGCCAGCAGCCGACAGGCCTTGGGCACTGAAGCTTTCTTT
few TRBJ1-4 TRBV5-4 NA CASSQQGATNEKLFF TGTGCCAGCAGCCAACAGGGTGCAACTAATGAAAAACTGTTTTTT